These 5 T cell receptor beta chains came from one sample sequenced in a study of T cell responses to AZD1222 COVID-19 vaccine. Sequenced by immunoSEQ multiplex PCR; TCRdb stores in-frame clones only, minus some. The sample gives around 170,000 clones, approximately 90% of which show up once; about 4.4% is in the top ten. The sample was peripheral blood, taken on day 0 of AZD1222 vaccination. Receptors were obtained from an adult in good health.

V and J are TRBV7-8 and TRBJ2-1; 12 bases are shared with TRBD2. This CDR3 is built from 14 residues. J lost 7 bases, V lost 8 bases, and 6 bases had no gene match. In germline, CDR1 is SGHVS, CDR2 FQNEAQ. The CDR3 DNA sequence: TGTGCCAGCCGAGGGGGGACTAGCGGGAATGAGCAGTTCTTC. Protein: CASRGGTSGNEQFF. The complete variable domain, with remaining parts taken from reference TRBV7-8 and TRBJ2-1, reads GAGVSQSPRYKVAKRGQDVALRCDPISGHVSLFWYQQALGQGPEFLTYFQNEAQLDKSGLPSDRFFAERPEGSVSTLKIQRTQQEDSAVYLCASRGGTSGNEQFFGPGTRLTVL.

The rearrangement joins TRBV23-1 to TRBJ1-2, with D possibly being TRBD1 (6 bases). TRBV23-1 belongs to the ORF category, with a function that is uncertain. There are 13 residues in the CDR3. The V gene lost 6 bases and the J gene lost 4 bases, with 12 bases spanning the gap. CDR3 amino acids: CASSGRDTYGYTF. Written as DNA, the CDR3 is TGCGCCAGCAGCGGGAGGGACACCTATGGCTACACCTTC.

V gene TRBV10-1 combines with J gene TRBJ1-2; D might be TRBD1 (6 bases). Trimming stripped 1 base from V and 1 base from J, with 13 bases between. Germline V gives CDR1 WNHNN, CDR2 SYGVQD (reference sequence). The CDR3 is made up of 16 amino acids. This chain's CDR3 is CASSEYLGGSNYGYTF. The CDR3 region has the DNA TGCGCCAGCAGTGAGTACCTAGGGGGTAGTAACTATGGCTACACCTTC.

V and J are TRBV28 and TRBJ2-5; D remains ambiguous. Germline V lookup: CDR1 MDHEN, CDR2 SYDVKM. Trimming removed 6 bases from V and 2 bases from J, with 7 bases in between. The CDR3 has 12 residues. As DNA, the CDR3 is TGTGCCAGCAGGGCAGCTCAAGAGACCCAGTACTTC. Translated: CASRAAQETQYF.

CDR3 sequence reads: CASSPIMNTEAFF. CDR3 nucleotide sequence: TGTGCCAGCTCACCTATTATGAACACTGAAGCTTTCTTT. The chain joins TRBV18 to TRBJ1-1; no definite D call. Deletions cut 3 bases from V and 0 bases from J, with 5 bases between. Germline V gene lookup returns CDR1 KGHSH and CDR2 LQKENI. The CDR3 length is 13 residues.